This TCR beta chain comes out of a study of cytomegalovirus exposure and HLA in healthy donors. Study-wide points: Sequencing depth across donors, presence/absence analyses assumed, was roughly uniform. Overall, roughly 160 TCR beta chains were annotated as cytomegalovirus-associated.

V lost 2 bases to trimming and J lost 2 bases, with 9 bases between them. Per the germline V gene, CDR1 is SGHDT and CDR2 is YYEEEE. This CDR3 is 14 amino acids long. As concerns this clone: Antigen unknown.

Vbeta (60) and Jbeta (13) primers were used in the PCR. Source study methods: The count from a later analysis was 79 million or so unique TCR beta chains, approximately 9.9 million of them shared. This table comes from immunoSEQ multiplex PCR, and its TCRdb copy is limited to in-frame clones, with some not included. The V and J calls and clone size were taken over from that table, and D and trimming were inferred from the DNA. The sample has roughly 93,000 clones, approximately 79% seen once; the top ten hold 1.8%. The V gene is TRBV5-6, the J gene TRBJ2-3; tentatively, D is TRBD2 (6 bases). The sequence came from a male donor in good health and CMV-seronegative. Sequenced sample: PBMCs. The CDR3 loop is CASSFRELTDTQYF. The CDR3 DNA is TGTGCCAGCAGCTTTCGGGAGCTCACAGATACGCAGTATTTT. Drawing the rest from reference TRBV5-6 and TRBJ2-3, the complete variable domain is DAGVTQSPTHLIKTRGQQVTLRCSPKSGHDTVSWYQQALGQGPQFIFQYYEEEERQRGNFPDRFSGHQFPNYSSELNVNALLLGDSALYLCASSFRELTDTQYFGPGTRLTVL.